A selection of T cell receptor beta chains follows, all from one sample in a study of blood T cell repertoires in COVID-19. Clones were read by immunoSEQ multiplex PCR, and TCRdb kept only the in-frame ones, dropping some. The table shows 90,000 to 110,000 clones, with approximately 80% occurring only once. Sequenced input: peripheral blood. The origin of the receptors is a woman older than 75 with active or convalescent COVID-19. Each CDR3 is given without its conserved first and last residue. D genes are given only for firm matches. Size tells how often a clone was seen (once, few, many) or the class of an expanded clone, and some rows leave it out.

CDR3 protein | V gene | clone size | D gene
ASSLSAVMTYEQY | TRBV27 | once | -
ASSPIDSPLH | TRBV9 | - | -
ASSFEGTPVYEQY | TRBV28 | few | -
ASSPSAWDTEAF | TRBV2 | - | -
ASSLEGTGTYEQY | TRBV5-6 | - | TRBD1
ASSVPTGGMVDTQY | TRBV3-1/TRBV3-2 | - | TRBD1
ASSVDHPSGSTQF | TRBV9 | once | TRBD2
ASSGGTSGGTDTQY | TRBV28 | once | TRBD2
ASRPTGGISGNTIY | TRBV5-1 | few | TRBD1
ASSQGSSGIFYGYT | TRBV14 | - | -
ASSGQPQETQY | TRBV10-2 | - | -
ASSLASGSRYEQF | TRBV11-3 | few | TRBD2
ASSLARGGAYEQY | TRBV5-1 | once | -
ASSQGGSYSPLH | TRBV16 | - | -
ASTTGVGEAF | TRBV2 | few | TRBD1
ASSLRWRLAALWGSQY | TRBV6-9 | - | TRBD2
ASTRWGLAGRRENIQY | TRBV2 | - | TRBD2
ATSASDTQY | TRBV24-1 | - | -
ASSFSPYEQY | TRBV5-1 | - | -
ASSSRLAGTYEQY | TRBV19 | - | TRBD2
ASSSWDSLGETQY | TRBV27 | - | -
ASSLFEGRFFSYEQY | TRBV5-6 | - | -
ASSRSWGVADYGYT | TRBV5-5 | - | -
ASSYGRGSNTEAF | TRBV6-5 | - | -
ASSFRFSLNIQY | TRBV5-6 | - | -
ATSRNTGAYNEQF | TRBV15 | - | -
ASSDTQGYGYT | TRBV6-4 | - | -
ASSTGQGTDTQY | TRBV19 | - | TRBD1
ASSYDSVSESSPLH | TRBV6-6 | - | -
ASSLEGDTEAF | TRBV7-9 | - | -
ASSKGDRDQETQY | TRBV21-1 | - | -
ASSGRQGYSPLH | TRBV9 | - | TRBD1
AWKYSTGNEQF | TRBV30 | - | -
ASSQDPGGRSYNEQF | TRBV4-1 | - | TRBD1
ASRSLTGQGAMGTEAF | TRBV28 | - | TRBD1
ASSNGQDSNQPQH | TRBV2 | - | TRBD1
ASSRDRSEQY | TRBV5-6 | - | TRBD1
ASSTGVTAGTDTQY | TRBV5-1 | once | -
ASHLEGRVFLEGYT | TRBV19 | - | -
ASSFTSAYIQY | TRBV7-8 | - | TRBD2
ASSLAFLAQIKDTQY | TRBV7-2 | - | -
ASRPTSGRRVEQF | TRBV7-2 | - | TRBD2
ASSLRGGHTGELF | TRBV6-5 | - | -
ASSESPGYEQY | TRBV9 | - | -
ASSPTGEAAGNTIY | TRBV5-1 | - | -
ASSILGLGANYGYT | TRBV19 | - | -
ASSYTAQGRTDTQY | TRBV6-5 | - | -
ASSLGGLDGYT | TRBV7-3 | once | -
ASSERQGFSSGANVLT | TRBV6-1 | - | -
ASSLGSGRGNEQF | TRBV7-9 | - | TRBD2
ASSTGTGNSPLH | TRBV19 | - | TRBD1
ASSREGPYNEQF | TRBV9 | - | TRBD2
ASSYGRQGVNEQF | TRBV11-2 | - | TRBD1
ASRRGGNQPQH | TRBV12-3/TRBV12-4 | - | -